The source of this T cell receptor beta chain is a study of T cell changes during pregnancy in multiple sclerosis (dated by TCRdb to between 2018 and 2021). Notes on the research overall: In women with multiple sclerosis, the researchers looked at how the T cell repertoire shifted as pregnancy progressed.

Turning to this clone: There is no known antigen for this receptor. Base qualities are not recorded, but no much larger clone differs from it by a single base.

Library generation was performed with the immunoSEQ multiplex PCR assay. This is the immuneACCESS table as TCRdb keeps it, with only in-frame sequences that have V and J called. A part of the clones is gone; compared with another copy, unresolved V genes explain less than half, and the rest is unexplained. This sample gives about 64,000 clones in total; roughly 87% of them show up just once. In total, the top ten clones hold 2% to 2.5% of the sample. The CDR3 has 13 amino acids, counting the end cysteine and phenylalanine. Here the CDR3 DNA is all that survives: 39 bases in frame from base 1. In the germline V gene, CDR1 corresponds to SGDLS and CDR2 to YYNGEE. The V end loses 7 bases and the J end loses 2 bases, and a stretch of 13 bases separates them.

The starting material was peripheral blood, obtained in the second trimester of pregnancy. The source of this sequence is a female donor in good health, enrolled as a control in a pregnancy study. The chain uses TRBV9 and TRBJ2-7; possibly the D gene is TRBD1, per 6 matching bases. CDR3 region: CASSLRGTYEQYF. The nucleotides are TGTGCCAGCTCACTCAGGGGAACCTACGAGCAGTACTTC.